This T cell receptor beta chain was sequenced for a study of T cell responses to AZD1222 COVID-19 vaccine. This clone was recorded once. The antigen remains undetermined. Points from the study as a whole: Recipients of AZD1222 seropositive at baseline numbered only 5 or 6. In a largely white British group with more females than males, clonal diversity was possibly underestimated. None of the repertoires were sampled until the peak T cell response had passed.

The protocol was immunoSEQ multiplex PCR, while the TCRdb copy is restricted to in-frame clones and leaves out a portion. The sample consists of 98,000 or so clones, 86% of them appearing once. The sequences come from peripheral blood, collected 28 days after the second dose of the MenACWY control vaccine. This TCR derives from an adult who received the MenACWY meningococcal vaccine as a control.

CDR3 residues: CASSLGPGGYEQYF. Here the CDR3 DNA reads TGTGCCAGCAGCTTGGGGCCCGGGGGATACGAGCAGTACTTC. The chain links TRBV5-5 to TRBJ2-7; maybe TRBD2 (6 bases). V lost 0 bases, J lost 4 bases, and 11 bases lay in between. There are 14 residues in the CDR3. CDR1 SGHKS and CDR2 YYEKEE come from the germline V gene (reference sequence).